The T cell receptor (beta chain) under discussion was sequenced for a study of shared clonotypes between healthy human individuals. Overall study: CD4 naive cells filled three plates per donor, CD4 memory three, CD8 naive two and CD8 memory one. Study results and limitations: Rarefaction showed sorted-subset sequencing was incomplete despite large depth.

The repertoire was sequenced with immunoSEQ multiplex PCR; TCRdb's copy has only in-frame clones and lacks some. Here the sample spans about 980,000 clones, less than 85% being singletons. The CDR3 is made up of 13 amino acids. The V end was cut by 0 bases, the J end by 9 bases, with 11 bases between. The germline V gene encodes CDR1 SGHAT and CDR2 FQNNGV. A remark on this clone: Its target is not known.

J is TRBJ1-1 and V is TRBV11-2, with unresolved D. Sequencing was done on a sample of memory CD4+ T cells sorted from blood. Subset here: CD45RA-negative fraction. The receptor's source is a man aged 18 to 30 in good health. The CDR3, as DNA: TGTGCCAGCAGCTTAGATCAGCGGGTGCAAGCTTTCTTT. Protein: CASSLDQRVQAFF.